This T cell receptor beta chain was documented in a study of monozygotic twins with inflammatory bowel disease. With regard to this clonotype: Its matching antigen is unknown.

Per-sample cDNA came from eight separate reactions. TCRdb reanalyzed the 5' RACE reads, giving one entry per CDR3 protein sequence and no DNA. The sample table sets out just over 300,000 distinct CDR3 sequences. Points from the study as a whole: IBD patients showed reduced TCRbeta diversity (inverse Simpson) versus healthy co-twins. Resolution of different T cell subtypes was not achieved. Clonotype overlap with others was lower in IBD patients than in healthy twins, a difference that was greatest with disease activity.

Germline V lookup: CDR1 MNHEY, CDR2 SVGAGI. The CDR3 spans 16 residues. This rearrangement joins TRBV6-5 to TRBJ1-1; TCRdb selects TRBD1, and the lack of DNA leaves this call unchecked. The receptor comes from a human donor with ulcerative colitis or Crohn's disease, or a healthy co-twin of an affected twin (not recorded which). Specimen: blood. CDR3 in amino acids: CASSYSPPDSNTEAFF.